This TCR beta chain is drawn from a study of T-cell memory formation after mild COVID-19. This clonotype was seen ten or more times. Each CDR3 protein is one row after TCRdb ran MiXCR on the 5' RACE reads. Of 200,000 to 250,000 distinct CDR3 sequences in the sample, roughly a tenth were seen once. With V trimmed by 7 bases and J by 9 bases, 9 bases remained unmatched. The CDR3 contains 15 residues. The source material was PBMCs or a T cell subset sorted from them (not recorded which). This clonotype was sampled from a man younger than 35 who had mild COVID-19 (a few samples of this study predate the infection). Cell type and time point are not known. The rearrangement uses TRBV12-3 or TRBV12-4 and TRBJ1-6, with 10 bases lining up with TRBD1. The CDR3 loop reads CASTPRDRGFSPLHF. DNA of the CDR3: TGTGCCAGCACTCCCCGGGACAGGGGTTTTTCACCCCTCCACTTT.